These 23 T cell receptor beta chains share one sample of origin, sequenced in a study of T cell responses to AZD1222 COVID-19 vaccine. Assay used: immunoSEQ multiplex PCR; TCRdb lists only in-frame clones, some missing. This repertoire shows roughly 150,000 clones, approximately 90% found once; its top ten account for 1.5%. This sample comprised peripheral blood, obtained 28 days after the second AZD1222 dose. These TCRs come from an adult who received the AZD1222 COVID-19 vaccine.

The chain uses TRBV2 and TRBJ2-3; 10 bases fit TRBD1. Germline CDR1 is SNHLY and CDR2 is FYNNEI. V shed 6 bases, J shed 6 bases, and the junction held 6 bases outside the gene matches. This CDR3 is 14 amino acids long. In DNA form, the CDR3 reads TGTGCCAGCAGGAGGGGACAGGGGAGGGATACGCAGTATTTT. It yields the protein CASRRGQGRDTQYF.

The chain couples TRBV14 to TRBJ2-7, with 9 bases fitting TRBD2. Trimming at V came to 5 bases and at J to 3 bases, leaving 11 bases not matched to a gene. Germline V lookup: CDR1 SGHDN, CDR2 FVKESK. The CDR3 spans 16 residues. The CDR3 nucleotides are TGTGCCAGCAGCTCCCCGGGGCGGGGGGGCCTCTACGAGCAGTACTTC. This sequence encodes CASSSPGRGGLYEQYF.

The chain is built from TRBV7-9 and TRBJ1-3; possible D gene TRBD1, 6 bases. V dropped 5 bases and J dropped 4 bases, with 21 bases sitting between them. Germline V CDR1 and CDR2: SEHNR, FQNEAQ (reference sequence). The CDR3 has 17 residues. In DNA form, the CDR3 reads TGTGCCAGCAGCGGAAGTAACAGGGAACGGGCCGGAAACACCATATATTTT. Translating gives CASSGSNRERAGNTIYF.

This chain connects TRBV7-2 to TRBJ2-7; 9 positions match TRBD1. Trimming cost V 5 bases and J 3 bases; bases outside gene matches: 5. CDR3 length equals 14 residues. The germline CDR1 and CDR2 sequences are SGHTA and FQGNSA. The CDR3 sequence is CASSVTGGGYEQYF. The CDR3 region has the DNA TGTGCCAGCAGCGTGACAGGGGGAGGCTACGAGCAGTACTTC.

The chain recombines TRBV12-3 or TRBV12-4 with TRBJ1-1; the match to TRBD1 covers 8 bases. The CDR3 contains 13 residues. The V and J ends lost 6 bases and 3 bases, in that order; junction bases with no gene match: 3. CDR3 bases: TGTGCCAGCAGCATGACAGGGGACACTGAAGCTTTCTTT. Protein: CASSMTGDTEAFF.

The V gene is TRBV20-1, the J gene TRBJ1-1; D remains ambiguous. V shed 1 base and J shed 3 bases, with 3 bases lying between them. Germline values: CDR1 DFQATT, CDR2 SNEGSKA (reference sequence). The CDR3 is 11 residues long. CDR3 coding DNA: TGCAGTGCTAGAGCTGACACTGAAGCTTTCTTT. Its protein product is CSARADTEAFF.

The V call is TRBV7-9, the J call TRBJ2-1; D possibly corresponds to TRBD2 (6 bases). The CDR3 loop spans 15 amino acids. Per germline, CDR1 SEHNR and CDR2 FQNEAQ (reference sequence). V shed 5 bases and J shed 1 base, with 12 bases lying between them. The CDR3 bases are TGTGCCAGCAGCACACTCGGGGGATCCTACAATGAGCAGTTCTTC. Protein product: CASSTLGGSYNEQFF.

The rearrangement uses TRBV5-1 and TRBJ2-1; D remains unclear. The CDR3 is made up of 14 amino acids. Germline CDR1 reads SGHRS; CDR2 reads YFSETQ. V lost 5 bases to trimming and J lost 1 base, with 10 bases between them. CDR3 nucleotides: TGCGCCAGCAGTTCGGACCAATCCTACAATGAGCAGTTCTTC. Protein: CASSSDQSYNEQFF.

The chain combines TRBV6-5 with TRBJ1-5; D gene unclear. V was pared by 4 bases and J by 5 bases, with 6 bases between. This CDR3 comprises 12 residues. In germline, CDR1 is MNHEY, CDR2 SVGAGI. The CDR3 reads CASSSLDQPQHF. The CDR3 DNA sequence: TGTGCCAGCAGTTCCCTCGATCAGCCCCAGCATTTT.

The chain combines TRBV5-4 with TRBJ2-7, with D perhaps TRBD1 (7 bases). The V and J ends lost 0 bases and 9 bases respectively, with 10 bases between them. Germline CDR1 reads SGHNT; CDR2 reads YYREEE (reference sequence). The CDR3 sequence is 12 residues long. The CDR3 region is CASSLDQGGQYF. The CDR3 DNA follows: TGTGCCAGCAGCTTGGATCAGGGGGGGCAGTACTTC.

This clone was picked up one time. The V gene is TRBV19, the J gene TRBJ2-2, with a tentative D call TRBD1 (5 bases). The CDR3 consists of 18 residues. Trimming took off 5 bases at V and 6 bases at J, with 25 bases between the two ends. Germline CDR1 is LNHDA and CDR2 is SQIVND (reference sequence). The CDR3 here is CASSPMGRLRKVPGELFF. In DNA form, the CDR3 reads TGTGCCAGTAGTCCTATGGGGCGCCTAAGAAAGGTCCCCGGGGAGCTGTTTTTT.

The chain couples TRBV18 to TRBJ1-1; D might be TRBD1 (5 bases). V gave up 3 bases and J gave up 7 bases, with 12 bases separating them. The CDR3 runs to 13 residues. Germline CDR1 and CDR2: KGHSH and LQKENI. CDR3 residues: CASSPPWGDEAFF. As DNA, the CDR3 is TGTGCCAGCTCACCCCCGTGGGGCGATGAAGCTTTCTTT.

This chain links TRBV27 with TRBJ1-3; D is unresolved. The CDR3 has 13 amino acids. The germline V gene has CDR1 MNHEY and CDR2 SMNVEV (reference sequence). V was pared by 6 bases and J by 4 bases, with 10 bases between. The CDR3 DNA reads TGTGCCAGCAGACCCCCGGCAGGAAACACCATATATTTT. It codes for CASRPPAGNTIYF.

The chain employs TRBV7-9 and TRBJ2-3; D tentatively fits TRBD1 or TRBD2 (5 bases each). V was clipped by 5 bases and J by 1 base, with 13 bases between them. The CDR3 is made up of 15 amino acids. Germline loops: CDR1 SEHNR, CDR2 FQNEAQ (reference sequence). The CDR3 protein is CASSPPGSGTDTQYF. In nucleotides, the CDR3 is TGTGCCAGCAGCCCGCCAGGGAGTGGCACAGATACGCAGTATTTT.

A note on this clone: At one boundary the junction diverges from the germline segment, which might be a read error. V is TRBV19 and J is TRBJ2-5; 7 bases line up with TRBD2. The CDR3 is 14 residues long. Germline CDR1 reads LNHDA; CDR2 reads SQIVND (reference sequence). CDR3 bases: TGTGCTAGTAGTATCGGTGGGGGGGAGGTGACCCAGTACTTC. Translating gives CASSIGGGEVTQYF.

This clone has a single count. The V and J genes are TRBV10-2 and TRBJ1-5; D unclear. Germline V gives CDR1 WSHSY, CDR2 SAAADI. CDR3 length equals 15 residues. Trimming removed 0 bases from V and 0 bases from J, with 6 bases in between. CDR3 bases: TGCGCCAGCAGTGAGTCCCTGGATAGCAATCAGCCCCAGCATTTT. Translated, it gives CASSESLDSNQPQHF.

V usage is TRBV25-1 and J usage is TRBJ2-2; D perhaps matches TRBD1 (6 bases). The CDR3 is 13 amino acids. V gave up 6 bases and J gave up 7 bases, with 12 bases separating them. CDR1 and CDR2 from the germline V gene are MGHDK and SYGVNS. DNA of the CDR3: TGTGCCAGCAGGTACAGGGAAGTCGGGGAGCTGTTTTTT. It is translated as CASRYREVGELFF.

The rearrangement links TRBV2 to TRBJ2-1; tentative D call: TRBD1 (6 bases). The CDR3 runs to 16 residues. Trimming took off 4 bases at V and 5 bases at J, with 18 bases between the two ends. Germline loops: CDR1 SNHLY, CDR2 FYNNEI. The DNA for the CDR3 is TGTGCCAGCAGTGTTGACAGGCCCGGGGTCAACAATGAGCAGTTCTTC. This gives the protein CASSVDRPGVNNEQFF.

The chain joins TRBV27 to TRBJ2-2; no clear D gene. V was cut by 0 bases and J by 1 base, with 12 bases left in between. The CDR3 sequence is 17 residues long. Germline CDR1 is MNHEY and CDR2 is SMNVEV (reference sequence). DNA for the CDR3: TGTGCCAGCAGTTTATCTTGGCAGATAAAGAACACCGGGGAGCTGTTTTTT. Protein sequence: CASSLSWQIKNTGELFF.

The CDR3 reads CASSLLVGPGSYGYTF. DNA of the CDR3: TGTGCCAGCAGCTTATTAGTGGGGCCGGGCTCCTATGGCTACACCTTC. The chain joins TRBV7-9 to TRBJ1-2, with D tentatively TRBD1 (5 bases). Trimming removed 2 bases from V and 4 bases from J, with 17 bases in between. The CDR3 runs 16 residues. Germline-derived CDR1 and CDR2 are SEHNR and FQNEAQ (reference sequence).

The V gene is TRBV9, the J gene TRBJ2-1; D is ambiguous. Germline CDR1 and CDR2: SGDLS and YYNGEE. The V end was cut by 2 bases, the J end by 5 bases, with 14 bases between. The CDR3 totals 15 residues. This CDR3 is CASSVSQARNNEQFF. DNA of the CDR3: TGTGCCAGCAGCGTCAGCCAGGCCCGGAACAATGAGCAGTTCTTC. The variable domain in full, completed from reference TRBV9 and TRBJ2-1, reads DSGVTQTPKHLITATGQRVTLRCSPRSGDLSVYWYQQSLDQGLQFLIQYYNGEERAKGNILERFSAQQFPDLHSELNLSSLELGDSALYFCASSVSQARNNEQFFGPGTRLTVL.

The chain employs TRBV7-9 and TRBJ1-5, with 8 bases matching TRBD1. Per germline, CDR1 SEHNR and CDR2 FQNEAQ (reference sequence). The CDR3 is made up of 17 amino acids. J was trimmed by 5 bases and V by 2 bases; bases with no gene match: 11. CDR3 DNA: TGTGCCAGCAGCTTATTCACCGACAGGGGTGCTTATCAGCCCCAGCATTTT. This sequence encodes CASSLFTDRGAYQPQHF.

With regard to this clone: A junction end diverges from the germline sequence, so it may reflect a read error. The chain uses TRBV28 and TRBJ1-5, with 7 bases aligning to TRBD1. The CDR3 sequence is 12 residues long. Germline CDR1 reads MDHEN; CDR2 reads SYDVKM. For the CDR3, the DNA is TGTGCCAGCAGTTACGAACGACAGGGATGGGATTTT. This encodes CASSYERQGWDF.